This TCR beta chain was sequenced during a study of cytomegalovirus exposure and HLA in healthy donors. Study in general: Prior work identified more than 90 million unique TCR beta sequences in some 180 million T cells. Study-level results: Earlier analysis looked at TCR beta V segments, and most were productive about 87% or about 30% of the time. A later analysis associated about 18,000 TCR beta sequences with HLA alleles at a 0.05 false discovery rate. Among TCR beta chains, those listed as cytomegalovirus-associated numbered 164.

The CDR3 spans 14 residues. The V and J ends lost 6 bases and 5 bases, in that order; junction bases with no gene match: 9. The germline V gene encodes CDR1 SEHNR and CDR2 FQNEAQ (reference sequence). Vbeta (60) and Jbeta (13) primers were used in the PCR. Sequenced by immunoSEQ multiplex PCR; TCRdb stores in-frame clones only, minus some. Here the sample spans 200,000 to 250,000 clones, around 80% being singletons. Notes on this clone: The antigen is unknown.

The material sequenced was PBMCs. This TCR came from a woman aged 40 to 50 in good health and CMV-seronegative. The gene calls are TRBV7-9 and TRBJ2-5, with TRBD2 matching 7 bases. The CDR3 protein is CASRQAGTKETQYF. The CDR3 region has the DNA TGTGCCAGCAGACAAGCCGGGACTAAGGAGACCCAGTACTTC.